The 5 T cell receptor beta chains below were found in one sample sequenced in a study of cytomegalovirus exposure and HLA in healthy donors. Use of 60 Vbeta and 13 Jbeta primers characterized the PCR. Assay used: immunoSEQ multiplex PCR; TCRdb lists only in-frame clones, some missing. The sample has about 220,000 clones; under 80% are singletons. The specimen was PBMCs. The receptors originated from a woman aged 25 to 45 in good health and CMV-seronegative.

Regarding this clone: Germline and junction disagree at one end, which may indicate a read error. The chain recombines TRBV10-2 with TRBJ2-2, with D maybe TRBD2 (6 bases). The CDR3 is 15 residues long. Per the germline V gene, CDR1 is WSHSY and CDR2 is SAAADI. The CDR3 region has the DNA TGCGCCAGCAGTGACAGGGTGTTCCCTCCCGGGGGGCTGTTTTTT. As protein: CASSDRVFPPGGLFF.

The rearrangement uses TRBV2 and TRBJ1-1; D might be TRBD1 (5 bases). V lost 3 bases and J 4 bases, leaving 15 bases between the germline ends. CDR3 length: 15 residues. Germline V gene data show CDR1 as SNHLY and CDR2 as FYNNEI. Here the CDR3 DNA reads TGTGCCAGCAGTGAGGTGGTGGGGCGGCCCACTGAAGCTTTCTTT. It is translated as CASSEVVGRPTEAFF.

The chain carries TRBV11-3 and TRBJ1-4; 8 bases are shared with TRBD1. The CDR3 covers 13 residues. From germline, CDR1 is SGHNT and CDR2 YENEEA. The V and J ends lost 5 bases and 10 bases, in that order; junction bases with no gene match: 6. The CDR3 DNA is TGTGCCAGCAGCATCGGACAGGGAGGAAAACTGTTTTTT. Its translation is CASSIGQGGKLFF.

This clone was counted between two and nine times. V usage is TRBV6-5 and J usage is TRBJ2-1; 7 positions match TRBD2. After removal of 5 bases from V and 10 bases from J, the junction contained 2 bases not matched to a gene. Per the germline V gene, CDR1 is MNHEY and CDR2 is SVGAGI. There are 11 residues in the CDR3. The chain's CDR3 is CASSKAGEQFF. The CDR3 coding sequence is TGTGCCAGCAGTAAAGCGGGGGAGCAGTTCTTC.

CDR3 coding DNA: TGTGCCAGCAGCTTGGCGCGGGGCAGCTTAGGTCAGCCCCAGCATTTT. This sequence encodes CASSLARGSLGQPQHF. The chain uses TRBV5-6 and TRBJ1-5; a weak D match, TRBD1 (5 bases). CDR1 and CDR2 (germline): SGHDT, YYEEEE. V shed 0 bases and J shed 6 bases, with 16 bases lying between them. The CDR3 has 16 amino acids.